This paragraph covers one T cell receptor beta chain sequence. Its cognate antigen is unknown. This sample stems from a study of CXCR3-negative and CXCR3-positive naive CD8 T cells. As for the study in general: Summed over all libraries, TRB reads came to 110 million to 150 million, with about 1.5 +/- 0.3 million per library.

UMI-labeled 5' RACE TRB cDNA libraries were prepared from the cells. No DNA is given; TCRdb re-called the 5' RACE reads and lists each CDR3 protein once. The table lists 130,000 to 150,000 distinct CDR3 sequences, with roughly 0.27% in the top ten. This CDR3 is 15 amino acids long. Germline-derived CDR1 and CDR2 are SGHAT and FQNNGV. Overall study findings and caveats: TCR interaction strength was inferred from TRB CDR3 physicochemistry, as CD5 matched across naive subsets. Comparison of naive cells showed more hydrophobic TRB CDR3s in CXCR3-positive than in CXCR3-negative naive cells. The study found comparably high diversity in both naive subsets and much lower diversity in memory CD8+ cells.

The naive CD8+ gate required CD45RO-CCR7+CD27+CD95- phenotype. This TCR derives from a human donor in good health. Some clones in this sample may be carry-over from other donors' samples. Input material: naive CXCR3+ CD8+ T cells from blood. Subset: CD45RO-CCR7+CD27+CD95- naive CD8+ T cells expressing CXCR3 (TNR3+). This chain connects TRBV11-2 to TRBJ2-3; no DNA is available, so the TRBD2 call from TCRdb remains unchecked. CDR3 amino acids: CASSLDGGGTDTQYF.